This entry lists 32 T cell receptor beta chains sequenced from one sample in a study of PD-1 blockade in mismatch repair-deficient tumors. Sequencing used immunoSEQ multiplex PCR; TCRdb keeps in-frame clones, though not all of them. The sample has tens of thousands of clones; approximately 83% are singletons. The input for sequencing was peripheral blood, taken 12 weeks after starting pembrolizumab. These receptors originate from an adult with mismatch repair-deficient cancer.

Here the CDR3 reads CASSESSRDNLYGYTF. CDR3 sequence (DNA): TGTGCCAGCAGTGAATCTTCTCGGGACAACCTCTATGGCTACACCTTC. The chain couples TRBV25-1 to TRBJ1-2, with D perhaps TRBD1 (6 bases). Per the germline V gene, CDR1 is MGHDK and CDR2 is SYGVNS. The CDR3 contains 16 residues. V lost 1 base, J lost 4 bases, and 16 bases lay in between.

The gene calls are TRBV6-5 and TRBJ2-5; no reliable D call. CDR1 and CDR2 from the germline V gene are MNHEY and SVGAGI. CDR3 length equals 13 residues. The V and J ends lost 2 bases and 0 bases respectively, with 4 bases between them. DNA for the CDR3: TGTGCCAGCAGTTACAGGGACCAAGAGACCCAGTACTTC. Amino acids: CASSYRDQETQYF.

The chain joins TRBV6-6 to TRBJ2-7; D may be TRBD2 (6 bases). Trimming took off 6 bases at V and 6 bases at J, with 18 bases between the two ends. CDR1 is MNHNY, CDR2 SVGAGI, per germline (reference sequence). The CDR3 is made up of 14 amino acids. The CDR3 region has the DNA TGTGCCAGCAGAGCCCCGGAGGGCCGCGCCGAGCAGTACTTC. This gives the protein CASRAPEGRAEQYF.

This clone qualifies as large. V is TRBV10-2 and J is TRBJ2-2; D ambiguous. With 0 bases removed from V and 8 bases from J, the gap between germline ends came to 10 bases. CDR1 WSHSY and CDR2 SAAADI come from the germline V gene. The CDR3 is made up of 14 amino acids. The CDR3 loop is CASSESAEPGELFF. In DNA, the CDR3 is TGCGCCAGCAGTGAGTCTGCGGAGCCTGGGGAGCTGTTTTTT.

The chain links TRBV5-1 to TRBJ2-7; D might be TRBD1 or TRBD2, each matching 6 bases. The CDR3 runs to 15 residues. Trimming cost V 4 bases and J 2 bases, with 16 bases left between them. CDR1 is SGHRS, CDR2 YFSETQ, per germline. The CDR3 here is CASSPGGTRPYEQYF. DNA of the CDR3: TGCGCCAGCAGCCCCGGAGGGACACGACCCTACGAGCAGTACTTC.

This rearrangement joins TRBV7-8 to TRBJ1-4, with unresolved D. V gave up 0 bases and J gave up 4 bases, with 9 bases separating them. There are 15 residues in the CDR3. Germline CDR1 SGHVS, CDR2 FQNEAQ. This CDR3 reads CASSLAWRSNEKLFF. The CDR3 DNA sequence: TGTGCCAGCAGCTTAGCGTGGCGGAGTAATGAAAAACTGTTTTTT.

The CDR3 nucleotides read TGTGCCAGCAGGGGCTCGGGGTGGCAAGAGACCCAGTACTTC. Residues: CASRGSGWQETQYF. This rearrangement joins TRBV2 to TRBJ2-5; D may be TRBD2 (5 bases). With 6 bases removed from V and 2 bases from J, the gap between germline ends came to 13 bases. The germline V gene encodes CDR1 SNHLY and CDR2 FYNNEI. There are 14 residues in the CDR3.

The chain recombines TRBV11-3 with TRBJ2-1; D perhaps matches TRBD1 (6 bases). V gave up 5 bases and J gave up 7 bases, with 18 bases separating them. The CDR3 is 15 amino acids. CDR1 is SGHNT, CDR2 YENEEA, per germline. CDR3: CASSPVRGILNEQFF. The DNA of the CDR3 is TGTGCCAGCAGCCCGGTTAGGGGGATTTTAAATGAGCAGTTCTTC.

The chain couples TRBV27 to TRBJ2-6, with unresolved D. V was pared by 3 bases and J by 0 bases, with 12 bases between. This CDR3 is 17 amino acids long. CDR1 and CDR2 from the germline V gene are MNHEY and SMNVEV (reference sequence). The CDR3: CASSLNGAGSGANVLTF. CDR3 coding DNA: TGTGCCAGCAGTTTGAATGGTGCCGGCTCTGGGGCCAACGTCCTGACTTTC.

This rearrangement joins TRBV11-2 to TRBJ2-7, with 8 positions matching TRBD2. The CDR3 totals 16 residues. Losses at the gene ends were 0 bases for V and 4 bases for J; bases not matched to a gene: 8. Germline V gene data show CDR1 as SGHAT and CDR2 as FQNNGV. In nucleotides, the CDR3 is TGTGCCAGCAGCTTAGATTCGGGAGGGAGTAGTTACGAGCAGTACTTC. Amino acid sequence: CASSLDSGGSSYEQYF.

The chain couples TRBV27 to TRBJ2-7; D ambiguous. Between the trimmed V and J ends, which lost 5 bases and 6 bases, there was a span of 8 bases. This CDR3 is built from 11 residues. CDR1 and CDR2 from the germline V gene are MNHEY and SMNVEV (reference sequence). CDR3 in amino acids: CASSLSLEQYF. The CDR3 DNA follows: TGTGCCAGCAGTCTTTCCCTCGAGCAGTACTTC.

V is TRBV27 and J is TRBJ2-3, with 8 positions matching TRBD2. This CDR3 region has 15 residues. V lost 3 bases to trimming and J lost 5 bases; unmatched junction nucleotides: 7. Germline V gene sequence: CDR1 MNHEY, CDR2 SMNVEV (reference sequence). The CDR3 DNA reads TGTGCCAGCAGTTTTAATCTTGCGGGGGGAGATACGCAGTATTTT. Its translation is CASSFNLAGGDTQYF.

This clone was recorded once. V usage is TRBV6-6 and J usage is TRBJ2-1; weak D call: TRBD1 (5 bases). There are 15 residues in the CDR3. Trimming removed 4 bases from V and 4 bases from J, with 14 bases in between. CDR1 and CDR2 (germline): MNHNY, SVGAGI (reference sequence). This CDR3 reads CASSSQTAEYNEQFF. CDR3 DNA sequence: TGTGCCAGCAGTTCCCAGACAGCCGAGTACAATGAGCAGTTCTTC.

The chain combines TRBV2 with TRBJ1-1; D possibly corresponds to TRBD1 (5 bases). The length of the CDR3 is 14 residues. The germline V gene has CDR1 SNHLY and CDR2 FYNNEI. V was shortened by 8 bases and J by 5 bases, with 18 bases between the two germline ends. CDR3 sequence reads: CASVRLREGTEAFF. CDR3 DNA: TGTGCCAGCGTCAGGCTGCGGGAGGGGACTGAAGCTTTCTTT. Complete variable domain (other parts from reference TRBV2 and TRBJ1-1): EPEVTQTPSHQVTQMGQEVILRCVPISNHLYFYWYRQILGQKVEFLVSFYNNEISEKSEIFDDQFSVERPDGSNFTLKIRSTKLEDSAMYFCASVRLREGTEAFFGQGTRLTVV.

This sequence joins TRBV5-1 and TRBJ2-7; 8 nucleotides match TRBD1. Germline CDR1 SGHRS, CDR2 YFSETQ. V trimming: 4 bases; J trimming: 2 bases; junction bases outside the gene matches: 5. The CDR3 extends over 14 amino acids. Written as DNA, the CDR3 is TGCGCCAGCAGCCCCGGGACAGGCGCCTACGAGCAGTACTTC. Protein sequence: CASSPGTGAYEQYF.

V is TRBV5-1 and J is TRBJ1-1; tentative D call: TRBD1 (6 bases). Trimming left V 5 bases short and J 1 base short, with 12 bases between. The germline gives CDR1 SGHRS, CDR2 YFSETQ. The CDR3 runs to 14 residues. This CDR3 reads CASRPGQRNTEAFF. In nucleotides, the CDR3 is TGCGCCAGCAGACCAGGACAGCGGAACACTGAAGCTTTCTTT.

Details on this clone: The same CDR3 can be traced to other DNA sequences in this sample. The chain joins TRBV6-4 to TRBJ2-1; 9 nucleotides agree with TRBD2. Germline values: CDR1 MRHNA, CDR2 SNTAGT. The CDR3 covers 15 residues. V was pared by 0 bases and J by 3 bases, with 0 bases of the junction left unmatched. The CDR3 loop is CASSDSSGSYNEQFF. In DNA form, the CDR3 reads TGTGCCAGCAGTGACTCTAGCGGGAGCTACAATGAGCAGTTCTTC.

The chain links TRBV11-3 to TRBJ2-1; D may be TRBD2 (5 bases). The CDR3 length is 17 residues. Germline V gives CDR1 SGHNT, CDR2 YENEEA. The ends were cut back, 1 base at V and 2 bases at J, with 15 bases in the middle. The CDR3 loop is CASSLAKRNRTYNEQFF. For the CDR3, the DNA is TGTGCCAGCAGCTTAGCAAAGCGGAATCGTACCTACAATGAGCAGTTCTTC.

V is TRBV2 and J is TRBJ2-1, with D possibly being TRBD2 (5 bases). Between the trimmed V and J ends, which lost 3 bases and 8 bases, there was a span of 11 bases. From germline, CDR1 is SNHLY and CDR2 FYNNEI. The CDR3 loop spans 13 amino acids. CDR3 coding DNA: TGTGCCAGCAGTGACGGAGGCTTCCATGAGCAGTTCTTC. Protein sequence: CASSDGGFHEQFF.

The CDR3 reads CASIGSPVLTF. The CDR3 DNA reads TGTGCCAGTATTGGTAGTCCCGTCCTGACTTTC. V and J are TRBV19 and TRBJ2-6, with D unclear. The V gene's germline CDR1 is LNHDA and CDR2 SQIVND (reference sequence). The CDR3 loop spans 11 amino acids. Trimming stripped 7 bases from V and 12 bases from J, with 10 bases between.

This chain uses TRBV30 with TRBJ1-4; possible D gene TRBD1, 5 bases. CDR3 length: 13 amino acids. Germline lookup yields CDR1 GTSNPN and CDR2 SVGIG (reference sequence). Trimming took off 2 bases at V and 3 bases at J, with 7 bases between the two ends. The DNA for the CDR3 is TGTGCCTGGAGTCAAGGGGCTAATGAAAAACTGTTTTTT. Amino acid sequence: CAWSQGANEKLFF.

The rearrangement uses TRBV7-2 and TRBJ2-2; D is possibly TRBD1 (6 bases). Germline CDR1 SGHTA, CDR2 FQGNSA. V gave up 5 bases and J gave up 3 bases, with 10 bases separating them. This CDR3 has 14 amino acids. The CDR3 region is CASSGQGHTGELFF. DNA of the CDR3: TGTGCCAGCAGCGGGCAGGGGCACACCGGGGAGCTGTTTTTT.

The chain combines TRBV2 with TRBJ2-7, with a weak D call TRBD2 (5 bases). CDR1 is SNHLY and CDR2 is FYNNEI in the germline V gene. Trimming took off 8 bases at V and 0 bases at J, with 14 bases between the two ends. CDR3 length equals 14 residues. For the CDR3, the DNA is TGTGCCAGCGGAGGCAGTTTTACCTCCTACGAGCAGTACTTC. Translation: CASGGSFTSYEQYF.

V is TRBV19 and J is TRBJ1-1, with D unclear. Germline V gene data show CDR1 as LNHDA and CDR2 as SQIVND (reference sequence). This CDR3 contains 14 residues. V gave up 7 bases and J gave up 4 bases, with 16 bases separating them. The CDR3 DNA sequence: TGTGCCAGTAACCAAGACCCCGTGGGCACTGAAGCTTTCTTT. Translating it yields CASNQDPVGTEAFF.

The chain couples TRBV10-3 to TRBJ1-5, with 8 bases aligning to TRBD1. CDR3 length equals 14 residues. The germline CDR1 and CDR2 sequences are ENHRY and SYGVKD. The J segment lost 4 bases and the V segment lost 4 bases, leaving 3 bases of the junction unmatched. CDR3 protein: CAISADRDNQPQHF. The DNA of the CDR3 is TGTGCCATCAGTGCGGACAGGGATAATCAGCCCCAGCATTTT.

A remark on this clone: A much larger clone lies a single base off, so this may be a read error. V and J are TRBV11-1 and TRBJ2-3; 8 bases are a match to TRBD1. Germline V CDR1 and CDR2: SGHAT, FQDESV (reference sequence). The trim removed 1 base at V and 2 bases at J, leaving 2 bases unmatched. The CDR3 consists of 15 residues. The CDR3, as DNA: TGTGCCAGCAGCTTAGGGACAGGGCACACAGATACGCAGTATTTT. It specifies CASSLGTGHTDTQYF.

This chain connects TRBV5-1 to TRBJ1-4; D unclear. This CDR3 is built from 15 residues. V was clipped by 0 bases and J by 4 bases, with 10 bases between them. Germline V gene lookup returns CDR1 SGHRS and CDR2 YFSETQ. The DNA of the CDR3 is TGCGCCAGCAGCTTGGGAGGCGGGAATAATGAAAAACTGTTTTTT. Translated, it gives CASSLGGGNNEKLFF.

J is TRBJ2-2 and V is TRBV30; no firm D call. Trimming took off 4 bases at V and 3 bases at J, with 12 bases between the two ends. The CDR3 loop spans 14 amino acids. The germline gives CDR1 GTSNPN, CDR2 SVGIG (reference sequence). The CDR3 bases are TGTGCCTGGAAAGGGTCCTTTTACACCGGGGAGCTGTTTTTT. It yields the protein CAWKGSFYTGELFF.

This sequence joins TRBV10-2 and TRBJ2-3; the D is unclear. The CDR3 sequence is 12 residues long. Germline V gives CDR1 WSHSY, CDR2 SAAADI. Trimming stripped 3 bases from V and 3 bases from J, with 4 bases between. This CDR3 is CASSDRTDTQYF. The CDR3 DNA is TGCGCCAGCAGTGACCGAACAGATACGCAGTATTTT.

The J gene is TRBJ1-5, the V gene TRBV27, with D unresolved. V lost 6 bases, J lost 3 bases, and 12 bases lay in between. The CDR3 loop spans 14 amino acids. Germline assignment: CDR1 MNHEY and CDR2 SMNVEV (reference sequence). CDR3 nucleotide sequence: TGTGCCAGCAGCATCGTGGGGTCCAATCAGCCCCAGCATTTT. Translation: CASSIVGSNQPQHF.

This clone was detected a few times. V gene TRBV2 combines with J gene TRBJ1-5; D gene ambiguous. V was clipped by 2 bases and J by 5 bases, with 10 bases between them. Germline V gene data show CDR1 as SNHLY and CDR2 as FYNNEI. The CDR3 totals 14 residues. CDR3 bases: TGTGCCAGCAGTGAACTAGGGAAGGATCAGCCCCAGCATTTT. It is translated as CASSELGKDQPQHF.

The V call is TRBV11-2, the J call TRBJ2-1; tentative D call: TRBD2 (6 bases). The ends were cut back, 1 base at V and 6 bases at J, with 13 bases in the middle. This CDR3 comprises 15 residues. Germline assignment: CDR1 SGHAT and CDR2 FQNNGV. The CDR3 region is CASSLGGLSSNEQFF. The CDR3 coding sequence is TGTGCCAGCAGCTTAGGGGGACTCTCCAGCAATGAGCAGTTCTTC.